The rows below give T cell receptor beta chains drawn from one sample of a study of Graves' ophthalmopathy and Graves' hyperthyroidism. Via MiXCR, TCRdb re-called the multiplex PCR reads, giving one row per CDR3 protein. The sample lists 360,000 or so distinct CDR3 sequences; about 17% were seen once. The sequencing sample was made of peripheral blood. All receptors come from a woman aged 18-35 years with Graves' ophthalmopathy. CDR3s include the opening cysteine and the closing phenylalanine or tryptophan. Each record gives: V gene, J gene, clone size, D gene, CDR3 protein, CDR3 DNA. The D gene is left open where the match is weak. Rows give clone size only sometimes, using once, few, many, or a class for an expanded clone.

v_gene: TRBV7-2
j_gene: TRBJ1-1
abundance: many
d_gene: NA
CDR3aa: CASTLRGNTEAFF
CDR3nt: TGTGCCAGCACCCTCCGGGGGAACACTGAAGCTTTCTTT

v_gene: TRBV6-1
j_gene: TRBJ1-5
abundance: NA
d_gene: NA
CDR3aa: CASSDTYNQPQHF
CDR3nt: TGTGCCAGCAGTGACACTTACAATCAGCCCCAGCATTTT

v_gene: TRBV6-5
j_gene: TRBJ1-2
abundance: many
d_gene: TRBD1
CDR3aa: CASSYASRGTDGYTF
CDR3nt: TGTGCCAGCAGTTACGCTTCCCGGGGGACAGATGGCTACACCTTC

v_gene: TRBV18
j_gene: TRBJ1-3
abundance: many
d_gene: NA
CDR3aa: CASSPPVLKGLGDTIYF
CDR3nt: TGTGCCAGCTCACCACCGGTGTTAAAGGGCCTGGGGGACACCATATATTTT

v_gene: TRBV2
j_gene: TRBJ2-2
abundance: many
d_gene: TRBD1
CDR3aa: CASTGTGENTGELFF
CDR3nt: TGTGCCAGCACCGGGACAGGGGAGAACACCGGGGAGCTGTTTTTT

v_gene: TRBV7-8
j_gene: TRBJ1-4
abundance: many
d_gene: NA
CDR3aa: CASSQTGREKLFF
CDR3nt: TGTGCCAGCAGTCAGACCGGCCGGGAAAAACTGTTTTTT

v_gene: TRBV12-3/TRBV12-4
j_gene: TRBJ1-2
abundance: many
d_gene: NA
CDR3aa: CASSWAPGDYGYTF
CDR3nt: TGTGCCAGCAGTTGGGCCCCAGGGGACTATGGCTACACCTTC

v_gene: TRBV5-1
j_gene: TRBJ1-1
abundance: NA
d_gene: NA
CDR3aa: CASSLAGRHTEAFF
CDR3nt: TGCGCCAGCAGCTTGGCGGGGAGGCACACTGAAGCTTTCTTT

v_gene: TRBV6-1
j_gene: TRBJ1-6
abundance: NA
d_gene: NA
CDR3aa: CASSEGFPQNNSPLHF
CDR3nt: TGTGCCAGCAGTGAAGGTTTTCCGCAGAATAATTCACCCCTCCACTTT

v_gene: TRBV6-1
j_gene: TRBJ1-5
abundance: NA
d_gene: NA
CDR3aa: CASSTGFYQPQHF
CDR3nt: TGTGCCAGCAGTACAGGTTTCTATCAGCCCCAGCATTTT

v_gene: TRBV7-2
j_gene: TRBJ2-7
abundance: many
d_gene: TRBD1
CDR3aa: CASSRTGWEQYF
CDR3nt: TGTGCCAGCAGCCGGACAGGGTGGGAGCAGTACTTC

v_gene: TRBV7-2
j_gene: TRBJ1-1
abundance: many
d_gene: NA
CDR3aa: CASTPEDTEAFF
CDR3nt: TGTGCCAGCACCCCAGAAGACACTGAAGCTTTCTTT

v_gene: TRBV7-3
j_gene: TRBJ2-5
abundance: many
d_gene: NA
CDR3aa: CASSPGTRSQETQYF
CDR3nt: TGTGCCAGCAGCCCTGGGACCCGATCACAAGAGACCCAGTACTTC

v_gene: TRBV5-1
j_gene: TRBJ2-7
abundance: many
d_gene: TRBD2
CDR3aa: CASSAASGDYEQYF
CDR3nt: TGCGCCAGCAGCGCGGCTAGCGGGGATTACGAGCAGTACTTC

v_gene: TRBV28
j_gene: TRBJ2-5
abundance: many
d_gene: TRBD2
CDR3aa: CASSLTSENLLETQYF
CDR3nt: TGTGCCAGCAGCCTGACTAGCGAGAATTTATTGGAGACCCAGTACTTC

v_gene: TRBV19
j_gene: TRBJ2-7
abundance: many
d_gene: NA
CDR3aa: CASSWGNPYEQYF
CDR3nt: TGTGCCAGTAGTTGGGGGAACCCCTACGAGCAGTACTTC

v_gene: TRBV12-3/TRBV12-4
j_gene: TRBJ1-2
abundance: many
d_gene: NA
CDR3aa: CASQGSNYGYTF
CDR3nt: TGTGCCAGCCAGGGGTCTAACTATGGCTACACCTTC

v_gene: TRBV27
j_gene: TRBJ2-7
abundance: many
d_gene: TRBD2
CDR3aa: CASSLWEGTYEQYF
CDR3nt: TGTGCCAGCAGTTTATGGGAGGGAACTTACGAGCAGTACTTC

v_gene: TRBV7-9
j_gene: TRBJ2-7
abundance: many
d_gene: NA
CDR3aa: CASTAAGTYEQYF
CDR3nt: TGTGCCAGCACCGCCGCGGGGACCTACGAGCAGTACTTC

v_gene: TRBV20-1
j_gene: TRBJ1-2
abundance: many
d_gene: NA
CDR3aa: CSARAPGIYGYTF
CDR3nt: TGCAGTGCTAGAGCCCCGGGTATTTATGGCTACACCTTC

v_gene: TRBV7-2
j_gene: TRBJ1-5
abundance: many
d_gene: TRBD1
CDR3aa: CASSLVPGQGALPQHF
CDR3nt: TGTGCCAGCAGCTTAGTACCGGGACAGGGGGCCTTGCCCCAGCATTTT

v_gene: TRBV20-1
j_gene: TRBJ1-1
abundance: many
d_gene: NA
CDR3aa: CSATGSTEAFF
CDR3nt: TGCAGTGCCACAGGGAGCACTGAAGCTTTCTTT

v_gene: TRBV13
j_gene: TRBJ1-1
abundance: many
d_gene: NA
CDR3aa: CASSPRNTEAFF
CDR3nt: TGTGCCAGCAGCCCCCGCAACACTGAAGCTTTCTTT